The source of this T cell receptor beta chain is a study of glioma-infiltrating T cells (dated by TCRdb to 2015 to 2016). At the level of the whole study: Glioma tissue, non-neoplastic brain tissue and matched peripheral blood mononuclear cells were used as sources from which TCR alpha- and beta-chain repertoires were sequenced. The paired cohort comprised three low-grade glioma patients, roughly 8 primary glioblastoma patients and three non-glioma patients contributing non-neoplastic brain tissue. Each tissue-infiltrating repertoire was compared with the same patient's peripheral blood repertoire to measure divergence between tissue and blood T-cell populations.

The junction shows trimming of 0 bases on V and 10 bases on J, and the gene matches do not reach 5 bases of it. From the germline V gene (reference sequence), CDR1 is GTSNPN and CDR2 is SVGIG. The CDR3, cysteine through phenylalanine, is 14 amino acids long. The sequence is cut down to CDR3 DNA, 42 bases in frame from base 1. Study-level results and caveats: Very few CDR3 sequences were shared between tissue and blood, attributed to high CDR3 diversity and limited sampling. In non-neoplastic patients, VJ-independent divergence between tissue and blood fell below expectation, whereas in all gliomas, and especially in low-grade gliomas, the divergence rose above expectation. Group comparisons were based on small numbers of patients: three non-neoplastic, three low-grade glioma and several glioblastoma patients.

TCR alpha and beta CDR3 regions were amplified with the iRepertoire nested amplicon-rescue multiplex PCR (arm-PCR) platform from RNA. For one-step reverse transcription and amplification, about 85-450 ng of tissue mRNA or PBMC total RNA was used as input. Following bead purification, Illumina adapters were added by a secondary multiplex PCR, and the libraries were gel-purified between 200 and 400 bp. The libraries contained internal 6-nucleotide barcodes that were used for demultiplexing. Libraries were sequenced on an Illumina MiSeq with 2x220 or 2x250 nucleotide paired-end reads. Per the source publication's procedure: FLASH 1.2.11 was used to merge paired reads, and BWA-MEM then aligned the reads to the GRCh37 human genome before TRA and TRB reads were extracted. For V and J assignment, an IMGT-derived reference of cassette sequences and CDR3 motifs that included pseudogenes was used. Three-frame translation of reads was performed, and productive CDR3s were defined as those with a C...FGXG motif and no stop codons. Unique combinations of V-J cassette pair and CDR3 amino acid sequence were defined as clonotypes. Reads were filtered by Hamming distance, thresholded by each sample's sequence error rate in mapped regions. The public reads were reprocessed in TCRdb via fastp at Q25 and MiXCR, keeping in-frame beta chains. Rows merge per CDR3 protein into single entries with the most common DNA and genes. TCRdb, rather than the study authors, made the V and J calls. Across this sample there are approximately 120,000 distinct CDR3 sequences, with approximately 25% seen only once. 13% to 15% of the sample is taken by the ten largest.

The sample holds a few counts of this clonotype. The antigen this receptor binds is unknown. Per-base quality was not reported, and no clone a single base away is much larger than it. Material: glioma tissue, nonneoplastic brain tissue, or PBMCs (not recorded which). This TCR derives from a human donor with low-grade glioma or glioblastoma, undergoing nonglioma brain surgery, or in good health (not recorded which). Recombination linked TRBV30 to TRBJ2-1; the junction holds 11 bases that match TRBD2. The CDR3 corresponds to CAWSVLAGAYEQFF. The DNA sequence reads TGTGCCTGGAGTGTACTAGCGGGAGCTTACGAGCAGTTCTTC.